Listed below are T cell receptor beta chains from one sample, sequenced in a study of immune evolution from preneoplasia to lung adenocarcinoma. This table comes from immunoSEQ multiplex PCR, and its TCRdb copy is limited to in-frame clones, with some not included. The sample has roughly 6,300 clones; roughly 83% are singletons. Material: FFPE lung adenocarcinoma in situ tissue. These receptors were taken from an older donor with lung adenocarcinoma. CDR3s include the opening cysteine and the closing phenylalanine or tryptophan. The D gene is left open where the match is weak. Only part of the rows carry a size: once, few, many, or a class if the clone is expanded.

clone_size: .; j_call: TRBJ2-3; d_call: TRBD1; v_call: TRBV29-1; cdr3_nt: TGCAGCGTGAGGACAGGGTCTAGCACAGATACGCAGTATTTT; cdr3_aa: CSVRTGSSTDTQYF
clone_size: once; j_call: TRBJ1-2; d_call: TRBD1; v_call: TRBV18; cdr3_nt: TGTGCCAGCTCGCTCGACAGGGCCCCTTGGTATGGCTACACCTTC; cdr3_aa: CASSLDRAPWYGYTF
clone_size: .; j_call: TRBJ1-2; d_call: .; v_call: TRBV7-9; cdr3_nt: TGTGCCAGCAGCTTAGTGGGGGGGAGCTATGGCTACACCTTC; cdr3_aa: CASSLVGGSYGYTF
clone_size: .; j_call: TRBJ1-1; d_call: .; v_call: TRBV4-1; cdr3_nt: TGCGCCAGCAGCCAATCCTCGGAGAGGAACACTGAAGCTTTCTTT; cdr3_aa: CASSQSSERNTEAFF
clone_size: .; j_call: TRBJ2-7; d_call: .; v_call: TRBV7-2; cdr3_nt: TGTGCCAGCAGCTTCGCGAATTGGAGGCAGTACTTC; cdr3_aa: CASSFANWRQYF
clone_size: .; j_call: TRBJ2-3; d_call: .; v_call: TRBV19; cdr3_nt: TGTGCCAGTAGTATGTGGCTAGCGAACACAGATACGCAGTATTTT; cdr3_aa: CASSMWLANTDTQYF
clone_size: .; j_call: TRBJ2-7; d_call: TRBD2; v_call: TRBV11-3; cdr3_nt: TGTGCCAGCAGCTCCGGGACTAGCGGGATCGGGGAGCAGTACTTC; cdr3_aa: CASSSGTSGIGEQYF
clone_size: .; j_call: TRBJ2-7; d_call: TRBD2; v_call: TRBV20-1; cdr3_nt: TGCAGTGCTAGGGGAGGGGTCGAGCAGTACTTC; cdr3_aa: CSARGGVEQYF
clone_size: .; j_call: TRBJ2-7; d_call: .; v_call: TRBV12-5; cdr3_nt: TGTGCTAGTGGTTTAATGGGCGGCGAGCAGTACTTC; cdr3_aa: CASGLMGGEQYF
clone_size: .; j_call: TRBJ2-4; d_call: .; v_call: TRBV21-1; cdr3_nt: TGTGCCAGCAGCAGCGGGACAGGGAGAGCCAAAAACATTCAGTACTTC; cdr3_aa: CASSSGTGRAKNIQYF